Below, one TCR beta chain is given with its context. Antigen: not known. Assay used: immunoSEQ multiplex PCR; TCRdb lists only in-frame clones, some missing. The sample yields a few hundred thousand clones, about nine tenths seen once. This sample is drawn from a study of cytomegalovirus exposure and HLA in healthy donors. Study results and caveats: TCR beta chains numbering 150 to 200 were designated cytomegalovirus-associated. Testing in vitro showed a few CMV-associated chains specific for CMV antigens.

With 5 bases removed from V and 3 bases from J, the gap between germline ends came to 13 bases. Germline values: CDR1 MNHNS, CDR2 SASEGT. The CDR3 has 14 amino acids. Sequences were obtained from PBMCs. This TCR came from a woman younger than 35 in good health and CMV-seronegative. This sequence joins TRBV6-1 and TRBJ1-2, with a possible D match to TRBD1 (6 bases). The CDR3 DNA reads TGTGCCAGCAGTTCCCTCAGGGGCCACTATGGCTACACCTTC. Its protein is CASSSLRGHYGYTF.